Presented here are 10 T cell receptor beta chains from one specimen sequenced in a study of chemoradiotherapy in HPV16-positive cancers. Clones were read by immunoSEQ multiplex PCR, and TCRdb kept only the in-frame ones, dropping some. In the table there are about 15,000 clones, 65% to 80% of which are singletons. The material was obtained from a patient who underwent chemoradiotherapy. All receptors derive from a human donor with HPV-associated anogenital cancer.

This clone was recorded a few times. This sequence joins TRBV5-1 and TRBJ2-1; 7 bases match TRBD2. CDR3 length: 12 amino acids. Trimming removed 3 bases from V and 11 bases from J; junction bases left unmatched: 5. CDR1 is SGHRS, CDR2 YFSETQ, per germline. DNA of the CDR3: TGCGCCAGCAGCTCTAGGACTAGTCAGCAGTTCTTC. Amino acid sequence: CASSSRTSQQFF.

The chain carries TRBV23-1 and TRBJ1-5, with TRBD1 matching over 8 bases. TRBV23-1 is recorded as an ORF, its role being uncertain. Trimming removed 0 bases from V and 6 bases from J; junction bases left unmatched: 10. The CDR3 loop spans 17 amino acids. The CDR3 DNA sequence: TGCGCCAGCAGTCAATCCCGGACAGGGAGGTTTAGTCAGCCCCAGCATTTT. Protein product: CASSQSRTGRFSQPQHF.

The chain recombines TRBV7-8 with TRBJ2-3; 11 bases match TRBD2. This CDR3 has 15 residues. V trimming: 5 bases; J trimming: 5 bases; junction bases outside the gene matches: 6. CDR1 and CDR2 (germline): SGHVS, FQNEAQ. DNA for the CDR3: TGTGCCAGCAGCCCGATAGCGGGAGGGGTAGATACGCAGTATTTT. As protein: CASSPIAGGVDTQYF. The variable domain in full, completed from reference TRBV7-8 and TRBJ2-3, reads GAGVSQSPRYKVAKRGQDVALRCDPISGHVSLFWYQQALGQGPEFLTYFQNEAQLDKSGLPSDRFFAERPEGSVSTLKIQRTQQEDSAVYLCASSPIAGGVDTQYFGPGTRLTVL.

This clone appeared a few times. The rearrangement uses TRBV5-1 and TRBJ2-7; 7 bases fit TRBD2. The V gene's germline CDR1 is SGHRS and CDR2 YFSETQ. CDR3 length equals 13 residues. Trimming at V came to 4 bases and at J to 3 bases, leaving 4 bases not matched to a gene. CDR3 residues: CASSTPGGYEQYF. The CDR3, as DNA: TGCGCCAGCAGCACACCGGGGGGCTACGAGCAGTACTTC. Variable domain in full (rest from reference TRBV5-1 and TRBJ2-7): KAGVTQTPRYLIKTRGQQVTLSCSPISGHRSVSWYQQTPGQGLQFLFEYFSETQRNKGNFPGRFSGRQFSNSRSEMNVSTLELGDSALYLCASSTPGGYEQYFGPGTRLTVT.

This sequence joins TRBV11-2 and TRBJ2-1; D ambiguous. Germline V gives CDR1 SGHAT, CDR2 FQNNGV. V gave up 0 bases and J gave up 5 bases, with 5 bases separating them. This CDR3 has 13 residues. Here the CDR3 reads CASSLERHNEQFF. CDR3 bases: TGTGCCAGCAGCTTAGAGCGGCACAATGAGCAGTTCTTC.

The chain is built from TRBV6-5 and TRBJ2-5, with TRBD2 matching 16 bases. CDR1 MNHEY and CDR2 SVGAGI come from the germline V gene. This CDR3 is 16 amino acids long. V trimming: 4 bases; J trimming: 2 bases; junction bases outside the gene matches: 1. The CDR3 sequence is CASSWGLAGGQETQYF. The CDR3 DNA sequence: TGTGCCAGCAGTTGGGGACTAGCGGGAGGGCAAGAGACCCAGTACTTC.

The CDR3 nucleotides read TGTGCCTGGAGAAACCCCGGGATGGCTGAAGCTTTCTTT. Translation: CAWRNPGMAEAFF. J is TRBJ1-1 and V is TRBV30; D unclear. Germline V CDR1 and CDR2: GTSNPN, SVGIG (reference sequence). The CDR3 covers 13 residues. With 3 bases removed from V and 6 bases from J, the gap between germline ends came to 14 bases.

The genes are TRBV14 and TRBJ2-7; TRBD1 agrees at 12 bases. The CDR3 is made up of 15 amino acids. V lost 4 bases, J lost 6 bases, and 7 bases stayed unmatched. Germline-derived CDR1 and CDR2 are SGHDN and FVKESK. The CDR3 nucleotides are TGTGCCAGCAGCCCCTTGGGACAGGGGGCTTCCGAGCAGTACTTC. The encoded protein is CASSPLGQGASEQYF.

This chain connects TRBV19 to TRBJ2-3, with D perhaps TRBD1 or TRBD2 (5 bases each). Between the trimmed V and J ends, which lost 8 bases and 2 bases, there was a span of 14 bases. Germline V gene lookup returns CDR1 LNHDA and CDR2 SQIVND (reference sequence). The CDR3 loop spans 14 amino acids. The CDR3 protein is CASGGAAPTDTQYF. CDR3 DNA sequence: TGTGCCAGTGGGGGAGCTGCGCCCACAGATACGCAGTATTTT.

The chain is built from TRBV7-3 and TRBJ2-1, with 9 bases that match TRBD2. V dropped 5 bases and J dropped 4; count of bases not matched to a gene: 9. CDR3 length equals 16 residues. Looked up from germline, CDR1 is SGHTA and CDR2 is FQGTGA. CDR3 residues: CASSVRGLAPYNEQFF. The DNA for the CDR3 is TGTGCCAGCAGCGTCCGCGGACTAGCGCCTTACAATGAGCAGTTCTTC. Complete variable domain (other parts from reference TRBV7-3 and TRBJ2-1): GAGVSQTPSNKVTEKGKYVELRCDPISGHTALYWYRQSLGQGPEFLIYFQGTGAADDSGLPNDRFFAVRPEGSVSTLKIQRTERGDSAVYLCASSVRGLAPYNEQFFGPGTRLTVL.